Below, 23 T cell receptor beta chains from the same sample are listed, as sequenced in a study of CD8 T cells in ankylosing spondylitis (dated by TCRdb to about 2017). Overall study outcomes, separate from this receptor: Blood from ankylosing spondylitis patients appeared to be characterized by a TCR beta motif made up of several highly homologous amino acid variants.

The library was made by 5' RACE. TCRdb lists the instrument as Illumina HiSeq 2500. The public reads were quality trimmed at Q25 with fastp and then assembled into clones with MiXCR by TCRdb, keeping productive beta chains. Duplicate CDR3 protein sequences are folded into a single record with the most common DNA and genes. This sample gives under 950,000 distinct CDR3 sequences in total; around 19% of them show up just once. The top ten clonotypes cover around 20% of the sample. These receptors have no identified antigens. The sequenced sample was blood, either unsorted or a sorted T cell fraction (not recorded which). Receptors were obtained from a male donor with ankylosing spondylitis.

J is TRBJ2-7 and V is TRBV30; D is perhaps TRBD1 (5 bases). Trimming took off 5 bases at V and 7 bases at J, with 15 bases between the two ends. CDR1 GTSNPN and CDR2 SVGIG come from the germline V gene (reference sequence). This CDR3 spans 12 amino acids. CDR3 residues: CAWDSTPGEQYF. DNA for the CDR3: TGTGCCTGGGATTCCACACCAGGGGAGCAGTACTTC.

The gene calls are TRBV4-1 and TRBJ2-5; D unclear. V lost 0 bases, J lost 0 bases, and 5 bases lay in between. The CDR3 loop spans 14 amino acids. The germline V gene encodes CDR1 MGHRA and CDR2 YSYEKL. CDR3 residues: CASSQDGDQETQYF. The DNA of the CDR3 is TGCGCCAGCAGCCAAGACGGAGACCAAGAGACCCAGTACTTC.

The chain couples TRBV11-2 to TRBJ1-2, with D possibly being TRBD1 (6 bases). Germline loops: CDR1 SGHAT, CDR2 FQNNGV. Trimming removed 5 bases at V and 5 bases at J, with 15 bases between. The CDR3 is made up of 14 amino acids. The CDR3 sequence: CASSPEAGAYGYTF. CDR3 bases: TGTGCCAGCAGCCCCGAGGCGGGGGCTTATGGCTACACCTTC.

This clonotype was recorded many times. The V and J genes are TRBV28 and TRBJ1-2; D is ambiguous. The CDR3 runs to 16 residues. Germline values: CDR1 MDHEN, CDR2 SYDVKM. The ends were cut back, 4 bases at V and 0 bases at J, with 15 bases in the middle. This CDR3 is CASSSSTGSPNYGYTF. As DNA, the CDR3 is TGTGCCAGCAGTTCATCGACGGGGTCACCTAACTATGGCTACACCTTC.

The CDR3 sequence: CSARGYTGRAEAFF. CDR3 nucleotide sequence: TGCAGTGCTAGGGGGTACACAGGTCGGGCTGAAGCTTTCTTT. This sequence joins TRBV20-1 and TRBJ1-1, with D tentatively TRBD1 (5 bases). Germline CDR1 reads DFQATT; CDR2 reads SNEGSKA (reference sequence). The germline V and J ends were trimmed by 3 bases and 6 bases, with 17 bases remaining between them. CDR3 size: 14 residues.

This clonotype was observed a handful of times. The chain links TRBV28 to TRBJ2-1, with a tentative D call TRBD1 (6 bases). Trimming removed 6 bases from V and 10 bases from J, with 13 bases in between. This CDR3 has 12 residues. From germline, CDR1 is MDHEN and CDR2 SYDVKM. DNA of the CDR3: TGTGCCAGCAGGGCCGGGACAAAGGAGCAGTTCTTC. Its protein is CASRAGTKEQFF.

This clonotype was detected a few times. The chain employs TRBV9 and TRBJ2-5; no clear D. CDR3 size: 15 residues. V was cut by 0 bases and J by 5 bases, with 14 bases left in between. Germline V gene lookup returns CDR1 SGDLS and CDR2 YYNGEE. CDR3 sequence (DNA): TGTGCCAGCAGCGTAGGCCCCACGGGCCCCGAGACCCAGTACTTC. Translated: CASSVGPTGPETQYF.

The chain has TRBV6-5 and TRBJ2-5; 9 bases map to TRBD2. The CDR3 sequence is 18 residues long. V trimming: 0 bases; J trimming: 0 bases; junction bases outside the gene matches: 8. CDR1 is MNHEY, CDR2 SVGAGI, per germline. The CDR3, as DNA: TGTGCCAGCAGTTACTCGGGGCTAGCGGGGTTGTACCAAGAGACCCAGTACTTC. As protein: CASSYSGLAGLYQETQYF.

With respect to this clonotype: Compared with germline, one end of the junction differs, possibly owing to a read error. The chain joins TRBV5-5 to TRBJ1-6; TRBD1 matches 7 bases. Germline assignment: CDR1 SGHKS and CDR2 YYEKEE (reference sequence). This CDR3 region has 15 residues. The CDR3 nucleotides read TGTGTCAGCAGTTTGACACAGGGGACTCAATCACCCCTCCACTTT. Translation gives CVSSLTQGTQSPLHF.

This clonotype came up a few times. The chain joins TRBV7-8 to TRBJ2-5; perhaps TRBD2 as D (7 bases). The V end was cut by 6 bases, the J end by 5 bases, with 13 bases between. The CDR3 is 13 residues long. Germline V gene sequence: CDR1 SGHVS, CDR2 FQNEAQ. DNA of the CDR3: TGTGCCAGCAGGTTACAGGGAGGGGAGACCCAGTACTTC. Protein: CASRLQGGETQYF.

This rearrangement joins TRBV7-8 to TRBJ2-1; TRBD2 is a possible D gene (5 bases). CDR1 is SGHVS and CDR2 is FQNEAQ in the germline V gene. CDR3 length: 13 residues. Trimming removed 4 bases from V and 7 bases from J, with 11 bases in between. The CDR3 loop reads CASSSWTGNEQFF. CDR3 DNA sequence: TGTGCCAGCAGCTCATGGACGGGGAATGAGCAGTTCTTC.

The chain employs TRBV6-1 and TRBJ1-1; TRBD1 matches 9 bases. Germline values: CDR1 MNHNS, CDR2 SASEGT. J gave up 1 base and V 9 bases, and 12 bases lay outside the gene matches. The CDR3 is 16 amino acids. The CDR3 bases are TGTGCCAGTCGGGAAGCAGACAGGGGGGCGAACACTGAAGCTTTCTTT. Its translation is CASREADRGANTEAFF.

J is TRBJ1-5 and V is TRBV28; 7 bases line up with TRBD1. The CDR3 spans 17 residues. V lost 4 bases, J lost 1 base, and 10 bases stayed unmatched. CDR1 MDHEN and CDR2 SYDVKM come from the germline V gene. DNA of the CDR3: TGTGCCAGCAGTTCGGGCAAGGGGGCGCCCAGCAATCAGCCCCAGCATTTT. Protein sequence: CASSSGKGAPSNQPQHF. Together with reference TRBV28 and TRBJ1-5, the CDR3 gives the full variable domain: DVKVTQSSRYLVKRTGEKVFLECVQDMDHENMFWYRQDPGLGLRLIYFSYDVKMKEKGDIPEGYSVSREKKERFSLILESASTNQTSMYLCASSSGKGAPSNQPQHFGDGTRLSIL.

V and J are TRBV6-1 and TRBJ2-5, with D maybe TRBD1 (6 bases). This CDR3 comprises 14 residues. The V gene's germline CDR1 is MNHNS and CDR2 SASEGT. V gave up 5 bases and J gave up 3 bases, with 13 bases separating them. The CDR3 coding sequence is TGTGCCAGCAGTCAACCCCACAGGGAAGAGACCCAGTACTTC. It translates to CASSQPHREETQYF.

The rearrangement joins TRBV4-1 to TRBJ1-5; the D gene is possibly TRBD1 (5 bases). There are 15 residues in the CDR3. Germline V gene sequence: CDR1 MGHRA, CDR2 YSYEKL. Trimming left V 1 base short and J 4 bases short, with 11 bases between. CDR3 protein: CASSQAMTENQPQHF. In DNA, the CDR3 is TGCGCCAGCAGCCAAGCAATGACAGAGAATCAGCCCCAGCATTTT.

This clonotype was detected only a few times. The J gene is TRBJ1-2, the V gene TRBV3-1, with D possibly TRBD1 on 5 matching bases. CDR1 is LGHDT and CDR2 is YNNKEL in the germline V gene (reference sequence). The germline V and J ends were trimmed by 2 bases and 0 bases, with 16 bases remaining between them. This CDR3 is 17 amino acids long. The CDR3 DNA reads TGTGCCAGCAGCCAATGGGGCTCGGAAGCCACTAACTATGGCTACACCTTC. This codes for CASSQWGSEATNYGYTF. The variable domain in full, completed from reference TRBV3-1 and TRBJ1-2, reads DTAVSQTPKYLVTQMGNDKSIKCEQNLGHDTMYWYKQDSKKFLKIMFSYNNKELIINETVPNRFSPKSPDKAHLNLHINSLELGDSAVYFCASSQWGSEATNYGYTFGSGTRLTVV.

V and J are TRBV27 and TRBJ1-5, with D unresolved. This CDR3 comprises 14 residues. V dropped 4 bases and J dropped 1 base, with 8 bases sitting between them. Germline V CDR1 and CDR2: MNHEY, SMNVEV (reference sequence). The CDR3: CASSYTRSNQPQHF. CDR3 nucleotides: TGTGCCAGCAGTTATACCAGAAGCAATCAGCCCCAGCATTTT.

Many counts were recorded for this clonotype. The J gene is TRBJ2-2, the V gene TRBV6-5, with D perhaps TRBD1 (5 bases). Germline CDR1 is MNHEY and CDR2 is SVGAGI. V lost 3 bases to trimming and J lost 8 bases, with 13 bases between them. The CDR3 contains 14 residues. The CDR3 coding sequence is TGTGCCAGCAGTTATTTTATAGGGGCTGGGGAGCTGTTTTTT. Translating it yields CASSYFIGAGELFF.

This clonotype came up a few times. This sequence joins TRBV20-1 and TRBJ1-1, with D unclear. CDR1 and CDR2 from the germline V gene are DFQATT and SNEGSKA (reference sequence). Deletions cut 6 bases from V and 7 bases from J, with 12 bases between. This CDR3 has 11 residues. The CDR3 DNA reads TGCAGTGCAAAGACAAGTATTGAAGCTTTCTTT. Translating it yields CSAKTSIEAFF.

This clonotype has just a few counts. The gene calls are TRBV20-1 and TRBJ1-2; 10 positions agree with TRBD1. Germline V gene data show CDR1 as DFQATT and CDR2 as SNEGSKA (reference sequence). There are 12 residues in the CDR3. The CDR3 DNA reads as TGCAGCTCGACAGGGGGCATCGGTGGCTACACCTTC. It specifies CSSTGGIGGYTF.

V and J are TRBV20-1 and TRBJ2-1, with TRBD1 as a possible D gene (5 bases). The CDR3 has 14 amino acids. Deletions cut 4 bases from V and 1 base from J, with 11 bases between. CDR1 is DFQATT, CDR2 SNEGSKA, per germline (reference sequence). CDR3 DNA: TGCAGTGCTAAGGGGTGGGGTTCCTACAATGAGCAGTTCTTC. Its translation: CSAKGWGSYNEQFF.

This clonotype was seen only a few times. The chain uses TRBV20-1 and TRBJ2-1; 8 bases agree with TRBD2. Germline CDR1 reads DFQATT; CDR2 reads SNEGSKA (reference sequence). This CDR3 spans 15 amino acids. The V and J ends lost 5 bases and 1 base, in that order; junction bases with no gene match: 7. The CDR3 loop is CSARQTSGSYNEQFF. In DNA form, the CDR3 reads TGCAGTGCTCGCCAAACTAGCGGTTCCTACAATGAGCAGTTCTTC.

The CDR3 region has the DNA TGTGCCACCCGGACTACAAGCTCCTACGAGCAGTACTTC. It encodes CATRTTSSYEQYF. The genes are TRBV28 and TRBJ2-7, with D perhaps TRBD2 (6 bases). Trimming shortened V by 10 bases and J by 0 bases, and 13 bases separated the two germline ends. This CDR3 is 13 amino acids long. Looked up from germline, CDR1 is MDHEN and CDR2 is SYDVKM.